Below, 24 T cell receptor beta chains from the same sample are listed, as sequenced in a study of beta chain features in type 1 diabetes. Their antigens are not known. Every bit of the isolated RNA underwent reverse transcription, so sequencing read expressed TCRB transcripts. Sequencing used immunoSEQ multiplex PCR; TCRdb keeps in-frame clones, though not all of them. The sample holds 200,000 to 300,000 clones, 11% seen once. Study-wide results and caveats: When Type 1 diabetes patients were examined, their TCRB CDR3s proved moderately but significantly shorter in all four CD4+ subsets.

Sequenced input: naive CD4+ T cells from blood. The receptors derive from a man aged 25 to 45 with type 1 diabetes.

The CDR3 reads CASSLKSGNQETQYF. The CDR3 DNA is TGTGCCAGCAGCCTCAAGTCAGGAAATCAAGAGACCCAGTACTTC. The chain couples TRBV14 to TRBJ2-5; D gene unclear. The V and J ends lost 4 bases and 2 bases respectively, with 14 bases between them. The CDR3 length is 15 residues. Germline values: CDR1 SGHDN, CDR2 FVKESK.

This clone was observed a handful of times. This sample includes further DNA sequences coding for the same CDR3. The rearrangement joins TRBV7-3 to TRBJ2-1, with 7 bases aligning to TRBD2. V gave up 4 bases and J gave up 10 bases; unmatched junction bases: 4. The length of the CDR3 is 12 residues. Germline V CDR1 and CDR2: SGHTA, FQGTGA. CDR3 coding DNA: TGTGCCAGCAGCTCGCGGGGAGGGGAGCAGTTCTTC. Residues: CASSSRGGEQFF.

This clone has a handful of counts. V gene TRBV19 combines with J gene TRBJ2-1; the D gene is possibly TRBD1 (6 bases). The CDR3 spans 15 residues. The V end was cut by 2 bases, the J end by 5 bases, with 13 bases between. Germline CDR1 is LNHDA and CDR2 is SQIVND (reference sequence). As DNA, the CDR3 is TGTGCCAGTAGTATAAGAGGACAGTGGAACAATGAGCAGTTCTTC. The encoded protein is CASSIRGQWNNEQFF.

The genes are TRBV15 and TRBJ2-4; D is possibly TRBD2 (5 bases). Germline CDR1 reads LNHNV; CDR2 reads YYDKDF (reference sequence). The CDR3 extends over 17 amino acids. Trimming stripped 3 bases from V and 0 bases from J, with 15 bases between. Here the CDR3 reads CATSSIGREIAKNIQYF. The CDR3 DNA sequence: TGTGCCACCAGCAGTATTGGACGGGAAATAGCCAAAAACATTCAGTACTTC.

The sample holds a few counts of this clone. V is TRBV4-2 and J is TRBJ2-5; 11 bases fit TRBD2. CDR3 length: 15 residues. V gave up 3 bases and J gave up 2 bases; unmatched junction bases: 2. CDR1 is LGHNA, CDR2 YNFKEQ, per germline. Here the CDR3 DNA reads TGTGCCAGCAGCCATGGGACTAGCGGACAAGAGACCCAGTACTTC. Encoded protein: CASSHGTSGQETQYF.

The chain couples TRBV2 to TRBJ2-1, with D maybe TRBD1 (5 bases). Germline assignment: CDR1 SNHLY and CDR2 FYNNEI. V was clipped by 6 bases and J by 3 bases, with 9 bases between them. The CDR3 sequence is 13 residues long. In nucleotides, the CDR3 is TGTGCCAGCAGCCTTACAGGCTACAATGAGCAGTTCTTC. Protein product: CASSLTGYNEQFF.

This clone was counted a few times. The rearrangement joins TRBV14 to TRBJ2-3; D remains ambiguous. The germline V gene has CDR1 SGHDN and CDR2 FVKESK. The CDR3 runs 14 residues. Trimming removed 0 bases at V and 5 bases at J, with 9 bases between. The CDR3 spells CASSQDNSRDTQYF. CDR3 bases: TGTGCCAGCAGCCAAGACAACTCGAGAGATACGCAGTATTTT.

The rearrangement uses TRBV11-2 and TRBJ2-5; a weak D match, TRBD1 (5 bases). Trimming removed 5 bases at V and 5 bases at J, with 12 bases between. This CDR3 contains 13 residues. CDR1 and CDR2 (germline): SGHAT, FQNNGV. The CDR3 protein is CASSQTGHETQYF. DNA for the CDR3: TGTGCCAGCAGCCAAACAGGTCACGAGACCCAGTACTTC.

This chain connects TRBV5-1 to TRBJ2-1, with a tentative D call TRBD2 (6 bases). Germline-derived CDR1 and CDR2 are SGHRS and YFSETQ. The CDR3 has 13 amino acids. V lost 3 bases and J 10 bases, leaving 14 bases between the germline ends. The CDR3 region has the DNA TGCGCCAGCAGCTCTGGGGGGTACACCGAGCAGTTCTTC. This sequence encodes CASSSGGYTEQFF.

This clone was counted a few times. The chain carries TRBV29-1 and TRBJ1-2; a weak D match, TRBD1 (6 bases). This CDR3 is 12 amino acids long. The germline V gene has CDR1 SQVTM and CDR2 ANQGSEA. Trimming shortened V by 7 bases and J by 8 bases, and 17 bases separated the two germline ends. CDR3 region: CSAGEGGVGYTF. DNA for the CDR3: TGCAGCGCCGGCGAGGGGGGGGTAGGCTACACCTTC.

The chain uses TRBV9 and TRBJ2-7; D not certain. Germline loops: CDR1 SGDLS, CDR2 YYNGEE. The CDR3 consists of 13 residues. The ends were cut back, 4 bases at V and 1 base at J, with 9 bases in the middle. The CDR3 DNA reads as TGTGCCAGCAGCACCACTGCATCCTACGAGCAGTACTTC. This gives the protein CASSTTASYEQYF.

The table lists this clone with a few counts. This rearrangement joins TRBV4-3 to TRBJ2-3; 11 positions agree with TRBD2. Germline V CDR1 and CDR2: LGHNA, YSLEER. CDR3 length equals 18 residues. V lost 4 bases to trimming and J lost 3 bases; unmatched junction nucleotides: 12. The CDR3 sequence is CASSPNPTTSGATDTQYF. DNA for the CDR3: TGCGCCAGCAGCCCCAATCCCACGACTAGCGGGGCGACAGATACGCAGTATTTT.

This rearrangement joins TRBV9 to TRBJ2-1, with D hard to call. The CDR3 has 14 residues. Per the germline V gene, CDR1 is SGDLS and CDR2 is YYNGEE. The V gene lost 0 bases and the J gene lost 9 bases, with 13 bases spanning the gap. The CDR3 coding sequence is TGTGCCAGCAGCGTAGTTGACACCTACGTTGAGCAGTTCTTC. This encodes CASSVVDTYVEQFF.

J is TRBJ1-5 and V is TRBV29-1; 8 nucleotides align to TRBD1. Germline values: CDR1 SQVTM, CDR2 ANQGSEA. There are 13 residues in the CDR3. Trimming removed 6 bases from V and 1 base from J; junction bases left unmatched: 2. CDR3 nucleotide sequence: TGCAGCGTCCAGGGGGCCAGCAATCAGCCCCAGCATTTT. Protein product: CSVQGASNQPQHF.

In its sample, this clone was seen a few times. V usage is TRBV4-2 and J usage is TRBJ2-5; TRBD2 agrees at 9 bases. V lost 5 bases to trimming and J lost 2 bases; unmatched junction nucleotides: 15. Germline assignment: CDR1 LGHNA and CDR2 YNFKEQ. This CDR3 spans 18 amino acids. The CDR3 here is CASSARPPSGVIQETQYF. In nucleotides, the CDR3 is TGTGCCAGCAGCGCCCGACCCCCTAGCGGGGTAATTCAAGAGACCCAGTACTTC.

This clone came up a few times. This chain links TRBV23-1 with TRBJ1-3, with 7 bases lining up with TRBD1. TRBV23-1 is an ORF, and what it does is uncertain. V gave up 3 bases and J gave up 2 bases; unmatched junction bases: 7. The CDR3 totals 16 residues. The CDR3 DNA reads TGCGCCAGCAGTCACGGGAGGGGGCGAGCTGGAAACACCATATATTTT. Its protein is CASSHGRGRAGNTIYF.

This clone was observed a few times. The chain is built from TRBV14 and TRBJ2-3; TRBD2 agrees at 13 bases. The CDR3 sequence is 16 residues long. CDR1 is SGHDN and CDR2 is FVKESK in the germline V gene. V trimming: 7 bases; J trimming: 5 bases; junction bases outside the gene matches: 9. The CDR3 reads CASNSLAGGNGDTQYF. The CDR3 bases are TGTGCCAGCAACTCACTAGCGGGGGGGAACGGAGATACGCAGTATTTT.

This clone has more than one count but fewer than ten. The chain uses TRBV5-1 and TRBJ2-2; the D is unclear. The CDR3 sequence is 13 residues long. Germline V gene sequence: CDR1 SGHRS, CDR2 YFSETQ. Trimming pared 4 bases from V and 6 bases from J, leaving 10 bases between. The CDR3 is CASSKTLSGELFF. CDR3 DNA sequence: TGCGCCAGCAGCAAGACACTCTCCGGGGAGCTGTTTTTT.

This clone was counted a few times. The chain combines TRBV23-1 with TRBJ1-2; 8 bases line up with TRBD1. TRBV23-1 is marked as an open reading frame, function uncertain. CDR3 size: 15 residues. V lost 5 bases to trimming and J lost 6 bases; unmatched junction nucleotides: 11. CDR3: CASSCRTGYFNGYTF. CDR3 in DNA: TGCGCCAGCAGTTGTAGGACAGGGTATTTCAATGGCTACACCTTC.

The chain recombines TRBV11-1 with TRBJ2-1; the D is unclear. The CDR3 contains 13 residues. V shed 0 bases and J shed 7 bases, with 7 bases lying between them. CDR1 is SGHAT and CDR2 is FQDESV in the germline V gene (reference sequence). The CDR3 region has the DNA TGTGCCAGCAGCTTAGCGGAGATAAATGAGCAGTTCTTC. Translating gives CASSLAEINEQFF.

This clone was counted a few times. The V and J genes are TRBV7-9 and TRBJ2-7; the match to TRBD1 covers 9 bases. The V gene end was trimmed by 7 bases and the J gene end by 5 bases; junction bases not matched to a gene: 15. Germline lookup yields CDR1 SEHNR and CDR2 FQNEAQ (reference sequence). This CDR3 comprises 16 residues. This CDR3 is CASNPFVGTGRNEQYF. The CDR3 DNA reads as TGTGCCAGCAACCCGTTTGTCGGGACAGGGAGGAACGAGCAGTACTTC.

V and J are TRBV27 and TRBJ2-7, with D tentatively TRBD1 (5 bases). The CDR3 extends over 14 amino acids. Looked up from germline, CDR1 is MNHEY and CDR2 is SMNVEV (reference sequence). Trimming left V 2 bases short and J 0 bases short, with 8 bases between. The CDR3 DNA reads as TGTGCCAGCAGTTTACGACAGAACTCCTACGAGCAGTACTTC. This codes for CASSLRQNSYEQYF.

J is TRBJ2-1 and V is TRBV5-4; 8 bases fit TRBD2. This CDR3 is built from 15 residues. V lost 1 base to trimming and J lost 6 bases; unmatched junction nucleotides: 6. Germline V lookup: CDR1 SGHNT, CDR2 YYREEE (reference sequence). The CDR3 reads CASSLSRGGRNEQFF. CDR3 nucleotides: TGTGCCAGCAGCTTGTCCCGGGGGGGCCGCAATGAGCAGTTCTTC.

A few counts support this clone. The rearrangement uses TRBV4-1 and TRBJ1-1, with TRBD1 identical over 9 bases. Germline trimming cut 1 base from V and 12 bases from J; bases unmatched to any gene: 6. Germline CDR1 is MGHRA and CDR2 is YSYEKL. The CDR3 consists of 13 residues. CDR3 coding DNA: TGCGCCAGCAGCCAAGCCGGGACAGGGAAAACTTTCTTT. It encodes CASSQAGTGKTFF.